The rows below give T cell receptor beta chains drawn from one sample of a study of T cell repertoires in cytomegalovirus infection. TCRdb re-analysed the reads in MiXCR, keeping a single row per CDR3 protein. The profile shows fewer than 550,000 distinct CDR3 sequences, 26% of them singletons. Source material: PBMCs. These receptors originate from a human donor in good health (CMV status not recorded). Some clones in this sample may be carry-over from other donors' samples. The CDR3 runs from the conserved cysteine through the conserved F or W. Each record gives: clone size, V gene, D gene, J gene, CDR3 protein, CDR3 DNA. D genes are given only for firm matches. Some rows mark clone size as missing; the rest say once, few, many or name a class of expanded clone.

few,TRBV12-3/TRBV12-4,-,TRBJ2-5,CASSLEARVGETQYF,TGTGCCAGCAGTTTAGAGGCCAGGGTGGGAGAGACCCAGTACTTC
-,TRBV12-5,TRBD1,TRBJ2-2,CASGLFGTGSTNTGELFF,TGTGCTAGTGGTTTGTTCGGGACAGGTTCCACGAACACCGGGGAGCTGTTTTTT
-,TRBV7-4,-,TRBJ1-4,CASSSYTGSWEGSNEKLFF,TGTGCCAGCAGCTCGTATACCGGAAGTTGGGAGGGATCTAATGAAAAACTGTTTTTT
few,TRBV6-2/TRBV6-3,-,TRBJ1-5,CASSSWSPPNQPQHF,TGTGCCAGCAGTTCGTGGTCCCCCCCCAATCAGCCCCAGCATTTT
many,TRBV6-2/TRBV6-3,-,TRBJ2-4,CASSYSEQSLNIQYF,TGTGCCAGCAGTTACTCAGAACAGAGCCTAAACATTCAGTACTTC
few,TRBV7-8,-,TRBJ2-1,CASSRLGLASYNEQFF,TGTGCCAGCAGCCGCCTCGGACTCGCCTCCTACAATGAGCAGTTCTTC
-,TRBV2,-,TRBJ2-3,CASNTADSSDTQYF,TGTGCCAGTAACACGGCCGATAGCTCAGATACGCAGTATTTT
few,TRBV10-3,TRBD2,TRBJ2-2,CATAGTGELFF,TGTGCCACAGCGGGAACCGGGGAGCTGTTTTTT
-,TRBV20-1,TRBD2,TRBJ2-5,CSARGGLAGVTETQYF,TGCAGTGCTAGAGGAGGACTAGCGGGAGTAACGGAGACCCAGTACTTC
-,TRBV29-1,-,TRBJ2-2,CSVPGPGRGNTGELFF,TGCAGCGTTCCGGGTCCCGGGAGAGGTAACACCGGGGAGCTGTTTTTT
few,TRBV28,-,TRBJ2-3,CASSTPGTPEYF,TGTGCCAGCAGCACCCCCGGGACGCCGGAGTATTTT
-,TRBV28,-,TRBJ1-1,CASSPYRLNTEAFF,TGTGCCAGCAGTCCCTACAGGTTAAACACTGAAGCTTTCTTT
few,TRBV7-8,-,TRBJ2-1,CASSLNRVGNEQFF,TGTGCCAGCAGCTTAAACAGGGTAGGCAATGAGCAGTTCTTC
-,TRBV12-3/TRBV12-4,TRBD1,TRBJ1-5,CASSPTGWNQPQHF,TGTGCCAGCAGCCCGACAGGGTGGAATCAGCCCCAGCATTTT
-,TRBV5-1,-,TRBJ2-3,CASSNPGADTQYF,TGCGCCAGCAGTAATCCAGGGGCAGATACGCAGTATTTT
few,TRBV6-2/TRBV6-3,TRBD2,TRBJ2-7,CASSYGAGDYEEQYF,TGTGCCAGCAGTTACGGTGCGGGGGACTACGAAGAGCAGTACTTC
-,TRBV7-2,TRBD2,TRBJ2-1,CASTRDYPWDEQFF,TGTGCCAGCACCCGGGACTATCCCTGGGATGAGCAGTTCTTC
many,TRBV7-2,-,TRBJ1-6,CASSRSGLNKATYNSPLHF,TGTGCCAGCAGCAGATCCGGGCTAAATAAAGCGACTTATAATTCACCCCTCCACTTT
many,TRBV12-3/TRBV12-4,-,TRBJ2-5,CASRKSPGLQETQYF,TGTGCCAGCAGGAAGTCTCCGGGCCTCCAAGAGACCCAGTACTTC
-,TRBV20-1,TRBD2,TRBJ2-1,CSAPETGTSQYNEQFF,TGCAGTGCCCCAGAAACAGGGACTAGCCAGTACAATGAGCAGTTCTTC
-,TRBV7-2,-,TRBJ1-5,CASSLAGRGNQPQHF,TGTGCCAGCAGCTTAGCGGGGAGGGGCAATCAGCCCCAGCATTTT
few,TRBV24-1,TRBD2,TRBJ2-1,CATSDVTSGRVGNEQFF,TGTGCCACCAGTGATGTTACTAGCGGGAGGGTTGGTAATGAGCAGTTCTTC
few,TRBV7-8,-,TRBJ1-1,CASRRDLNTEAFF,TGTGCCAGCAGAAGGGACCTGAACACTGAAGCTTTCTTT
-,TRBV7-2,TRBD2,TRBJ2-5,CASSIVGTGGSSETQYF,TGTGCCAGCAGTATTGTGGGAACGGGCGGGAGCTCTGAGACCCAGTACTTC
many,TRBV7-9,-,TRBJ1-2,CASSHIWENYGYTF,TGTGCCAGCAGTCATATCTGGGAGAACTATGGCTACACCTTC
few,TRBV25-1,-,TRBJ1-6,CASSAPGHQYLPPLHF,TGTGCCAGCAGTGCACCGGGACACCAGTACTTACCACCCCTCCACTTT
few,TRBV24-1,-,TRBJ1-3,CATSLGNTIYF,TGTGCCACCAGTCTTGGAAACACCATATATTTT
-,TRBV11-1,-,TRBJ2-1,CASSLLRNELFF,TGTGCCAGCAGCTTGCTAAGAAACGAGCTGTTCTTC
many,TRBV7-8,-,TRBJ2-7,CASSLSGSFGEQYF,TGTGCCAGCAGCTTATCAGGGTCTTTTGGCGAGCAGTACTTC
-,TRBV4-1,TRBD1,TRBJ1-1,CASRYQGDTEAFF,TGCGCCAGCAGATATCAGGGGGATACTGAAGCTTTCTTT
-,TRBV12-3/TRBV12-4,-,TRBJ2-7,CASTKTSQQYF,TGTGCCAGCACCAAGACTAGTCAGCAGTACTTC
many,TRBV11-2,TRBD2,TRBJ2-5,CASSLGTSGSKTQYF,TGTGCCAGCAGCCTCGGGACTAGCGGGAGTAAGACCCAGTACTTC
many,TRBV12-3/TRBV12-4,-,TRBJ1-3,CASSLAAGNTIYF,TGTGCCAGCAGTTTGGCAGCTGGAAACACCATATATTTT
-,TRBV7-4,-,TRBJ2-1,CASRLRTATPLGNEQFF,TGTGCCAGCAGACTCCGGACAGCCACCCCCCTGGGCAATGAGCAGTTCTTC
-,TRBV4-1,-,TRBJ1-1,CASSQPARDLEAFF,TGCGCCAGCAGCCAACCGGCTAGAGACCTCGAAGCTTTCTTT
few,TRBV6-5,-,TRBJ2-7,CASSYDHSYEQYF,TGTGCCAGCAGTTACGACCACTCCTACGAGCAGTACTTC
many,TRBV7-2,-,TRBJ2-5,CASSLVGGGPSIKTQYF,TGTGCCAGCAGCTTAGTAGGGGGAGGGCCCTCTATAAAGACCCAGTACTTC
-,TRBV20-1,-,TRBJ1-6,CSASTKEGYNSPLHF,TGCAGTGCTAGTACAAAAGAGGGGTATAATTCACCCCTCCACTTT
-,TRBV4-1,-,TRBJ2-7,CASSQERGRGEARPYEQYF,TGTGCCAGCAGCCAAGAAAGGGGACGAGGGGAAGCCCGTCCCTACGAGCAGTACTTC
few,TRBV12-3/TRBV12-4,TRBD1,TRBJ2-2,CASSITGAGELFF,TGTGCCAGCAGCATTACAGGGGCCGGGGAGCTGTTTTTT
-,TRBV19,-,TRBJ2-3,CASSIGGTGADTQYF,TGTGCCAGTAGTATAGGTGGGACGGGGGCAGATACGCAGTATTTT
-,TRBV11-2,-,TRBJ2-7,CASSSFLSYEQYF,TGTGCCAGCAGCTCCTTTCTTTCCTACGAGCAGTACTTC
many,TRBV7-2,-,TRBJ1-2,CASSVTGNYGYTF,TGTGCCAGCAGCGTTACGGGAAACTATGGCTACACCTTC
-,TRBV6-5,-,TRBJ2-6,CASNSESGANVLTF,TGTGCCAGCAACAGCGAAAGTGGGGCCAACGTCCTGACTTTC
few,TRBV6-1,TRBD2,TRBJ2-3,CASSYGGLEWGGDTQYF,TGTGCCAGCAGTTACGGTGGACTAGAATGGGGGGGAGATACGCAGTATTTT
-,TRBV4-1,TRBD1,TRBJ1-1,CASKNGRGYTEAFF,TGCGCCAGCAAGAACGGCAGGGGGTATACTGAAGCTTTCTTT